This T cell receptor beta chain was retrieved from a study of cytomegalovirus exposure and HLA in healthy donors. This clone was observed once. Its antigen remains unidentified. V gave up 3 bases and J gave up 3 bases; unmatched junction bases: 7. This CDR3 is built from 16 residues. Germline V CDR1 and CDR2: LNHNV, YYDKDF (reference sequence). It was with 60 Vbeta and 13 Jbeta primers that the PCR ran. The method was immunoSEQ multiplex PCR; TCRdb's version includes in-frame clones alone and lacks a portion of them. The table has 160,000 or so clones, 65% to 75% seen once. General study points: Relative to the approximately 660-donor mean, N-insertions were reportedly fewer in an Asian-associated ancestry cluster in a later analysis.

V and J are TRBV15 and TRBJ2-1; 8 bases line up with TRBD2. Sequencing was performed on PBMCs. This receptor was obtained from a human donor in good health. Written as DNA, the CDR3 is TGTGCCACCAGCAGTGGGCGGGGGGATAACTACAATGAGCAGTTCTTC. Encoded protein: CATSSGRGDNYNEQFF.